The 9 T cell receptor beta chains presented below share a single source sample, sequenced in a study of blood T cell repertoires in COVID-19. Assay: immunoSEQ multiplex PCR; the TCRdb copy retains only in-frame clones and omits some. The sample records over 200,000 clones, 85% to 90% being singletons. Specimen: PBMCs or T cells enriched from blood (not recorded which). The source of these receptors is a woman aged 50 to 65 in a cohort exposed to, infected with or recovered from COVID-19 (not recorded which).

CDR3 amino acids: CASSPPGGGYTF. CDR3 DNA: TGTGCCAGCAGTCCCCCCGGGGGAGGCTACACCTTC. V and J are TRBV12-3 or TRBV12-4 and TRBJ1-2; D possibly corresponds to TRBD1 (5 bases). V lost 5 bases to trimming and J lost 8 bases, with 12 bases between them. The CDR3 is 12 residues long.

This chain connects TRBV10-3 to TRBJ2-1; a possible D gene is TRBD1 (6 bases). Per germline, CDR1 ENHRY and CDR2 SYGVKD. With 8 bases removed from V and 2 bases from J, the gap between germline ends came to 13 bases. The CDR3 contains 14 residues. The CDR3 DNA sequence: TGTGCCATCGGAAGACAGGACACCTACAATGAGCAGTTCTTC. This translates into CAIGRQDTYNEQFF.

The gene calls are TRBV28 and TRBJ2-1, with 11 bases matching TRBD2. Germline V gene data show CDR1 as MDHEN and CDR2 as SYDVKM. The CDR3 has 19 residues. V trimming: 8 bases; J trimming: 4 bases; junction bases outside the gene matches: 19. In DNA form, the CDR3 reads TGTGCCAGCCCCAAAGGGGCTAGCGGGGGGCCGGAACCATACAATGAGCAGTTCTTC. It codes for CASPKGASGGPEPYNEQFF.

The J gene is TRBJ1-5, the V gene TRBV2; 9 nucleotides align to TRBD1. Germline V gene lookup returns CDR1 SNHLY and CDR2 FYNNEI. This CDR3 spans 18 amino acids. Losses at the gene ends were 5 bases for V and 1 base for J; bases not matched to a gene: 12. In DNA form, the CDR3 reads TGTGCCAGCAGTAATCCTGGACAGGGGAGGGAGAGCAATCAGCCCCAGCATTTT. It yields the protein CASSNPGQGRESNQPQHF. The full variable domain, with the rest looked up from reference TRBV2 and TRBJ1-5, is EPEVTQTPSHQVTQMGQEVILRCVPISNHLYFYWYRQILGQKVEFLVSFYNNEISEKSEIFDDQFSVERPDGSNFTLKIRSTKLEDSAMYFCASSNPGQGRESNQPQHFGDGTRLSIL.

The chain carries TRBV10-1 and TRBJ1-6; D is undetermined. Germline CDR1 and CDR2: WNHNN and SYGVQD (reference sequence). Trimming took 8 bases from V and 9 from J, leaving 14 bases between them. The CDR3 is made up of 13 amino acids. CDR3 amino acids: CASAEFKTSPLHF. The CDR3 region has the DNA TGCGCCAGCGCGGAATTTAAAACTTCACCCCTCCACTTT.

The V and J genes are TRBV19 and TRBJ2-3, with 8 bases aligning to TRBD2. The germline CDR1 and CDR2 sequences are LNHDA and SQIVND (reference sequence). The CDR3 spans 16 residues. J was trimmed by 2 bases and V by 8 bases; bases with no gene match: 12. The CDR3 DNA sequence: TGTGCCAGTTCCCCGTCGGGGGGGTCCGCCACAGATACGCAGTATTTT. Amino acids: CASSPSGGSATDTQYF.

The chain joins TRBV6-5 to TRBJ2-4; 11 bases map to TRBD2. The CDR3 runs 13 residues. Germline loops: CDR1 MNHEY, CDR2 SVGAGI. The V segment lost 5 bases and the J segment 9 bases; nucleotides outside the gene matches: 3. The CDR3 nucleotides read TGTGCCAGCAGTCCAACTAGCGGGGGCATTCAGTACTTC. Translating gives CASSPTSGGIQYF.

The genes are TRBV4-3 and TRBJ2-2; 8 bases align to TRBD2. Germline-derived CDR1 and CDR2 are LGHNA and YSLEER. This CDR3 region has 16 residues. Losses at the gene ends were 0 bases for V and 6 bases for J; bases not matched to a gene: 6. CDR3 sequence reads: CASSQDPRGESGELFF. CDR3 coding DNA: TGCGCCAGCAGCCAAGATCCGCGGGGGGAATCCGGGGAGCTGTTTTTT.

The gene calls are TRBV28 and TRBJ1-6, with D maybe TRBD1 (6 bases). V dropped 5 bases and J dropped 9 bases, with 17 bases sitting between them. The CDR3 runs to 15 residues. Per germline, CDR1 MDHEN and CDR2 SYDVKM. For the CDR3, the DNA is TGTGCCAGCAGTCCCCAGGCAGGGGAGAGTTCACCCCTCCACTTT. It is translated as CASSPQAGESSPLHF.